The T cell receptor (beta chain) under discussion was sequenced for a study of cytomegalovirus exposure and HLA in healthy donors. The study, taken as a whole, reports: A later analysis associated 15,000 to 20,000 TCR beta sequences with HLA alleles at a 0.05 false discovery rate.

The ends lost 3 bases at V and 3 bases at J; junction bases unmatched: 3. Germline CDR1 is LNHDA and CDR2 is SQIVND (reference sequence). The CDR3 covers 14 residues. Comment on this clone: Antigen: not known.

A multiplex PCR was run with 60 Vbeta primers and 13 Jbeta primers. Produced via immunoSEQ multiplex PCR; TCRdb's table is partial and in-frame only. The repertoire holds some 120,000 clones, over 65% seen once, with approximately 3.6% in the top ten. The TCR comes from a man aged 30 to 39 in good health and CMV-seronegative. This chain uses TRBV19 with TRBJ1-2, with 8 bases identical to TRBD1. Sequencing was performed on PBMCs. CDR3 nucleotides: TGTGCCAGTAGTATGCAGGGGGCACACTATGGCTACACCTTC. It translates to CASSMQGAHYGYTF.